A selection of T cell receptor beta chains follows, all from one sample in a study of identical twins. From the 5' RACE reads, TCRdb called clonotypes with MiXCR, one entry per CDR3 protein. Of 640,000 or so distinct CDR3 sequences detected, around 6.1% appear once; the ten largest clones hold roughly 1.8%. Sequenced input: naive T cells sorted from blood. Source of these receptors: a man in his late teens or twenties in good health. The CDR3 runs from the conserved cysteine through the conserved F or W. D genes are given only for firm matches. The size entry is marked missing in some rows and otherwise reads once, few, many or a size class.

clone size	V gene	D gene	J gene	CDR3 protein	CDR3 DNA
many	TRBV20-1	.	TRBJ2-5	CSASPEFETQYF	TGCAGTGCTAGCCCGGAGTTCGAGACCCAGTACTTC
few	TRBV11-3	.	TRBJ2-1	CASSPADFIQFF	TGTGCCAGCAGCCCGGCGGACTTTATTCAGTTCTTC
.	TRBV7-2	.	TRBJ2-1	CASSPEGLSSYNEQFF	TGTGCCAGCAGCCCTGAAGGGCTGAGCTCCTACAATGAGCAGTTCTTC
.	TRBV7-2	.	TRBJ2-3	CASSPRLGATDTQYF	TGTGCCAGCAGCCCCCGGTTGGGGGCCACAGATACGCAGTATTTT
few	TRBV5-8	.	TRBJ1-2	CASSFRTAYYGYTF	TGTGCCAGCAGCTTCCGGACAGCGTACTATGGCTACACCTTC
many	TRBV20-1	TRBD2	TRBJ2-1	CSAVGLAGGPEQFF	TGCAGTGCTGTAGGACTAGCGGGAGGGCCTGAGCAGTTCTTC
few	TRBV2	TRBD2	TRBJ2-1	CASSESPSGRARYNEQFF	TGTGCCAGCAGTGAATCGCCTAGCGGGAGGGCCCGATACAATGAGCAGTTCTTC
many	TRBV29-1	TRBD2	TRBJ2-7	CSVVGGENYEQYF	TGCAGCGTTGTGGGGGGGGAAAATTACGAGCAGTACTTC
.	TRBV19	.	TRBJ2-1	CASRVLGGSDEQFF	TGTGCCAGTAGGGTTTTAGGGGGATCGGATGAGCAGTTCTTC
many	TRBV7-2	.	TRBJ2-7	CASSLGAGYEQYF	TGTGCCAGCAGCTTAGGGGCAGGCTACGAGCAGTACTTC
few	TRBV9	.	TRBJ2-7	CASSVEPDSYEQYF	TGTGCCAGCAGCGTAGAACCGGATTCCTACGAGCAGTACTTC
few	TRBV6-4	.	TRBJ2-2	CASSDSDVTSELFF	TGTGCCAGCAGTGACTCCGATGTGACATCGGAGCTGTTTTTT
many	TRBV4-3	.	TRBJ2-7	CASSQGTFRNYEQYF	TGCGCCAGCAGCCAAGGGACCTTTAGGAACTACGAGCAGTACTTC
few	TRBV5-6	.	TRBJ1-2	CASSLARSHNYGYTF	TGTGCCAGCAGCTTGGCCAGGTCCCATAACTATGGCTACACCTTC
.	TRBV2	.	TRBJ2-4	CASTTEANIQYF	TGTGCCAGCACGACTGAGGCAAACATTCAGTACTTC
many	TRBV5-1	TRBD2	TRBJ2-1	CASSLWSGSKNNEQFF	TGCGCCAGCAGCCTCTGGAGCGGGAGCAAGAACAATGAGCAGTTCTTC
.	TRBV11-3	TRBD2	TRBJ2-2	CASDPTSGSPGELFF	TGTGCCAGCGATCCGACTAGCGGGAGTCCCGGGGAGCTGTTTTTT
.	TRBV29-1	.	TRBJ2-1	CSVGLLDEQFF	TGCAGCGTTGGGTTGTTAGATGAGCAGTTCTTC
few	TRBV7-8	.	TRBJ2-7	CASSLELPATGEQYF	TGTGCCAGCAGCTTAGAACTACCAGCGACGGGTGAGCAGTACTTC
few	TRBV4-1	TRBD2	TRBJ2-1	CASSQLLAGSHNEQFF	TGCGCCAGCAGCCAGCTACTAGCGGGAAGTCACAATGAGCAGTTCTTC
few	TRBV29-1	TRBD1	TRBJ1-4	CSVNRDSGEKLFF	TGCAGCGTGAACCGGGACAGTGGTGAAAAACTGTTTTTT
few	TRBV7-3	.	TRBJ2-1	CASSLIRRSYNEQFF	TGTGCCAGCAGCTTAATAAGGAGATCCTACAATGAGCAGTTCTTC
many	TRBV10-3	.	TRBJ1-1	CAISEMQGGDTEAFF	TGTGCCATCAGTGAGATGCAGGGAGGGGACACTGAAGCTTTCTTT
few	TRBV12-3/TRBV12-4	.	TRBJ1-1	CASSPFTGLNTEAFF	TGTGCCAGCAGTCCTTTCACAGGGCTGAACACTGAAGCTTTCTTT
.	TRBV5-4	.	TRBJ2-5	CASSLVQGRTETQYF	TGTGCCAGCAGCTTGGTGCAGGGAAGGACGGAGACCCAGTACTTC
few	TRBV5-1	.	TRBJ2-5	CASSRDEGTQYF	TGCGCCAGCAGCCGGGACGAGGGGACCCAGTACTTC
many	TRBV24-1	TRBD2	TRBJ2-2	CATSDQGLAGGLGLTGELFF	TGTGCCACCAGTGACCAGGGACTAGCGGGAGGCCTGGGGCTGACCGGGGAGCTGTTTTTT
many	TRBV6-1	TRBD1	TRBJ1-2	CASTESRGRDGYTF	TGTGCCAGCACCGAGAGCAGGGGGCGCGATGGCTACACCTTC
few	TRBV12-3/TRBV12-4	.	TRBJ2-3	CASSLILGKGTDTQYF	TGTGCCAGCAGTTTGATTCTAGGGAAGGGCACAGATACGCAGTATTTT
few	TRBV11-1	.	TRBJ2-5	CASSRGSAETQYF	TGTGCCAGCAGCCGGGGATCGGCGGAGACCCAGTACTTC
many	TRBV6-1	TRBD2	TRBJ2-1	CASAGTSGYNEQFF	TGTGCCAGCGCCGGGACTAGCGGATACAATGAGCAGTTCTTC
.	TRBV29-1	.	TRBJ2-5	CSVESEGFQTQYF	TGCAGCGTTGAGTCGGAGGGCTTTCAGACCCAGTACTTC
few	TRBV7-3	TRBD1	TRBJ2-7	CASSLWTGTSYEQYF	TGTGCCAGCAGCTTGTGGACAGGGACCTCCTACGAGCAGTACTTC
.	TRBV30	TRBD2	TRBJ2-5	CAWSITSGSNLWETQYF	TGTGCCTGGAGTATAACTAGCGGGAGTAATCTCTGGGAGACCCAGTACTTC
.	TRBV20-1	TRBD1	TRBJ2-5	CSARVGTGLETQNF	TGCAGTGCTAGAGTTGGGACAGGATTAGAGACCCAGAACTTC
.	TRBV29-1	.	TRBJ1-2	CSVVGRHANYGYTF	TGCAGCGTTGTTGGTCGACACGCTAACTATGGCTACACCTTC
many	TRBV4-2	.	TRBJ1-1	CASSQDLPSQREAFF	TGTGCCAGCAGCCAAGATCTCCCCAGCCAGAGGGAAGCTTTCTTT
many	TRBV20-1	.	TRBJ1-5	CSADPSRSNQPQHF	TGCAGTGCAGACCCGTCGAGGAGCAATCAGCCCCAGCATTTT
many	TRBV20-1	TRBD2	TRBJ2-7	CSASSGAGEDEQYF	TGCAGTGCCTCATCAGGAGCGGGAGAGGACGAGCAGTACTTC
many	TRBV29-1	.	TRBJ2-1	CSVFGLQNEQFF	TGCAGCGTCTTCGGACTTCAAAATGAGCAGTTCTTC
.	TRBV24-1	.	TRBJ2-4	CATSDSRSGRNIQYF	TGTGCCACCAGTGATTCCCGGAGCGGTAGAAACATTCAGTACTTC
few	TRBV5-6	TRBD1	TRBJ2-2	CASSRRGLGFSTGELFF	TGTGCCAGCAGCCGCAGGGGGCTCGGCTTCTCCACCGGGGAGCTGTTTTTT